The 25 T cell receptor beta chains listed next were all sequenced from one sample in a study of CD8 T cells in ankylosing spondylitis. TCRdb analysed the 5' RACE reads with MiXCR anew, one entry per CDR3 protein. The sample lists approximately 250,000 distinct CDR3 sequences, 8.2% occurring once. The sequenced material came from blood, either unsorted or a sorted T cell fraction (not recorded which). The receptors derive from a female donor with ankylosing spondylitis or in good health (not recorded which).

This clonotype was found many times. The chain is built from TRBV20-1 and TRBJ2-6; no clear D. The germline CDR1 and CDR2 sequences are DFQATT and SNEGSKA (reference sequence). The CDR3 is 14 amino acids. The germline V and J ends were trimmed by 5 bases and 0 bases, with 8 bases remaining between them. This CDR3 reads CSAQLASGANVLTF. The CDR3 DNA reads TGCAGTGCTCAACTGGCCTCTGGGGCCAACGTCCTGACTTTC.

This clonotype was observed many times. The genes are TRBV20-1 and TRBJ2-1, with TRBD1 matching 10 bases. This CDR3 comprises 14 residues. V lost 5 bases to trimming and J lost 9 bases; unmatched junction nucleotides: 10. Germline V gene data show CDR1 as DFQATT and CDR2 as SNEGSKA (reference sequence). The CDR3 is CSAAGTGDEFEQFF. The CDR3 DNA reads TGCAGTGCTGCCGGGACAGGGGATGAGTTTGAGCAGTTCTTC.

This clonotype showed up many times. The junction differs from germline at one of its ends, possibly a read error. The chain joins TRBV7-9 to TRBJ1-1; no definite D call. Germline CDR1 is SEHNR and CDR2 is FQNEAQ (reference sequence). The CDR3 is made up of 11 amino acids. Here the CDR3 DNA reads TGTGCCAGCAGCTTAGTTTTTAGTGCGGTCTTT. Protein: CASSLVFSAVF.

A note on this clonotype: A much more abundant neighbour one base away suggests this may be a read error. This chain links TRBV30 with TRBJ1-5; D is ambiguous. CDR1 is GTSNPN and CDR2 is SVGIG in the germline V gene (reference sequence). The CDR3 contains 15 residues. The germline V and J ends were trimmed by 4 bases and 7 bases, with 20 bases remaining between them. DNA for the CDR3: TGTGCCTGGACCTCACAGTGGGCGAAGGGCCAGCCCCAGCATTTT. Translation: CAWTSQWAKGQPQHF.

There are many counts of this clonotype. The J gene is TRBJ1-1, the V gene TRBV3-1; a possible D gene is TRBD1 (6 bases). This CDR3 has 16 residues. V was shortened by 6 bases and J by 4 bases, with 21 bases between the two germline ends. Germline V gene data show CDR1 as LGHDT and CDR2 as YNNKEL (reference sequence). The CDR3 is CASSLMGGGIGTEAFF. The CDR3 DNA reads as TGTGCCAGCAGTCTGATGGGGGGGGGCATCGGCACTGAAGCTTTCTTT. Combining the CDR3 with reference TRBV3-1 and TRBJ1-1 gives the whole variable domain DTAVSQTPKYLVTQMGNDKSIKCEQNLGHDTMYWYKQDSKKFLKIMFSYNNKELIINETVPNRFSPKSPDKAHLNLHINSLELGDSAVYFCASSLMGGGIGTEAFFGQGTRLTVV.

In its sample, this clonotype was seen many times. The chain couples TRBV29-1 to TRBJ1-1, with 9 bases aligning to TRBD1. This CDR3 region has 14 residues. Trimming at V came to 4 bases and at J to 6 bases, leaving 9 bases not matched to a gene. Looked up from germline, CDR1 is SQVTM and CDR2 is ANQGSEA. CDR3 DNA sequence: TGCAGCGTTGTAGGTGATGGGACAGGGCCTGAAGCTTTCTTT. Protein: CSVVGDGTGPEAFF.

This clonotype was found many times. V gene TRBV20-1 combines with J gene TRBJ2-7; 11 bases agree with TRBD1. This CDR3 is 14 amino acids long. CDR1 is DFQATT, CDR2 SNEGSKA, per germline (reference sequence). J lost 2 bases, V lost 5 bases, and 5 bases had no gene match. The CDR3 loop is CSAFGDRGTYEQYF. The DNA of the CDR3 is TGCAGTGCTTTCGGGGACAGGGGGACCTACGAGCAGTACTTC.

This clonotype was picked up a small number of times. The V call is TRBV7-2, the J call TRBJ1-2, with 7 positions matching TRBD1. Trimming removed 1 base from V and 3 bases from J; junction bases left unmatched: 2. The CDR3 totals 14 residues. From germline, CDR1 is SGHTA and CDR2 FQGNSA. As DNA, the CDR3 is TGTGCCAGCAGCTTAGAGGGGGCAGACTATGGCTACACCTTC. This sequence encodes CASSLEGADYGYTF.

This clonotype has more than one count but fewer than ten. This chain links TRBV11-2 with TRBJ2-3, with D perhaps TRBD1 or TRBD2 (6 bases each). Germline V gene lookup returns CDR1 SGHAT and CDR2 FQNNGV. The V end lost 5 bases, the J end lost 1 base, and 22 bases lay between the germline ends. CDR3 length: 18 residues. CDR3 protein: CASSQGQRAGFGTDTQYF. CDR3 DNA sequence: TGTGCCAGCAGCCAAGGACAGAGGGCGGGATTCGGCACAGATACGCAGTATTTT.

This clonotype was recorded at least ten times. This chain joins TRBV5-1 and TRBJ1-2, with D maybe TRBD1 (6 bases). Trimming stripped 5 bases from V and 3 bases from J, with 14 bases between. This CDR3 spans 14 amino acids. CDR1 is SGHRS, CDR2 YFSETQ, per germline. The CDR3 nucleotides read TGCGCCAGCAGGGGGGCCCTGAGGGACTATGGCTACACCTTC. It codes for CASRGALRDYGYTF. Drawing the rest from reference TRBV5-1 and TRBJ1-2, the complete variable domain is KAGVTQTPRYLIKTRGQQVTLSCSPISGHRSVSWYQQTPGQGLQFLFEYFSETQRNKGNFPGRFSGRQFSNSRSEMNVSTLELGDSALYLCASRGALRDYGYTFGSGTRLTVV.

In this sample, this clonotype turned up many times. CDR3 nucleotides: TGCGCCAGCGGGACAGGCGCATTTCCCTACGAGCAGTACTTC. It yields the protein CASGTGAFPYEQYF. V usage is TRBV5-1 and J usage is TRBJ2-7; TRBD1 aligns across 8 bases. V was pared by 7 bases and J by 2 bases, with 8 bases of the junction left unmatched. There are 14 residues in the CDR3. Germline CDR1 is SGHRS and CDR2 is YFSETQ.

This clonotype was seen a few times. The V gene is TRBV20-1, the J gene TRBJ1-3; D unresolved. The CDR3 is made up of 12 amino acids. Looked up from germline, CDR1 is DFQATT and CDR2 is SNEGSKA (reference sequence). The CDR3 DNA sequence: TGCGGCGGCGCGGACGACGGAAACACCATATATTTT. Protein product: CGGADDGNTIYF.

This clonotype was recorded many times. This chain links TRBV28 with TRBJ2-7; 13 nucleotides match TRBD2. J lost 6 bases, V lost 5 bases, and 13 bases had no gene match. The CDR3 runs to 17 residues. CDR1 is MDHEN and CDR2 is SYDVKM in the germline V gene. CDR3 DNA sequence: TGTGCCAGCAGTATAATCGGACTAGCGGGAGTCCTCCCCGAGCAGTACTTC. The encoded protein is CASSIIGLAGVLPEQYF.

This clonotype was seen many times. This chain links TRBV29-1 with TRBJ2-4; D may be TRBD1 (7 bases). Germline V lookup: CDR1 SQVTM, CDR2 ANQGSEA. V lost 3 bases to trimming and J lost 4 bases, with 16 bases between them. The length of the CDR3 is 15 residues. The CDR3: CSVDGGTAVKNIQYF. The DNA of the CDR3 is TGCAGCGTTGACGGCGGGACAGCCGTAAAAAACATTCAGTACTTC.

This clonotype was seen repeatedly, ten times or more. V usage is TRBV7-3 and J usage is TRBJ2-3, with D hard to call. V shed 5 bases and J shed 2 bases, with 11 bases lying between them. The CDR3 is 14 amino acids. Germline values: CDR1 SGHTA, CDR2 FQGTGA. The CDR3 sequence: CASSPGLFTDTQYF. CDR3 coding DNA: TGTGCCAGCAGCCCCGGGCTATTCACAGATACGCAGTATTTT.

The rearrangement links TRBV15 to TRBJ1-1; D might be TRBD1 (5 bases). In germline, CDR1 is LNHNV, CDR2 YYDKDF (reference sequence). The ends were cut back, 5 bases at V and 4 bases at J, with 11 bases in the middle. The CDR3 extends over 13 amino acids. The DNA for the CDR3 is TGTGCCACCAGCGAACAGAGGGGCACTGAAGCTTTCTTT. Translating gives CATSEQRGTEAFF.

This clonotype was detected ten times or more. The CDR3 DNA sequence: TGTGCCTGGAGTCGGGGGGTGGGAGCTTTCTTT. It is translated as CAWSRGVGAFF. The V call is TRBV30, the J call TRBJ1-1; D possibly corresponds to TRBD1 (5 bases). The length of the CDR3 is 11 residues. Per the germline V gene, CDR1 is GTSNPN and CDR2 is SVGIG (reference sequence). Trimming stripped 2 bases from V and 10 bases from J, with 11 bases between.

Comments on this clonotype: A much larger clone lies a single base off, so this may be a read error. This chain links TRBV19 with TRBJ1-1; 7 nucleotides line up with TRBD1. CDR1 is LNHDA, CDR2 SQIVND, per germline (reference sequence). The length of the CDR3 is 14 residues. The CDR3 nucleotides are TGTGTCAGTATAGACAGGGAAGTTTGGACTGAAGCTTTCTTT. Amino acids: CVSIDREVWTEAFF.

The V call is TRBV5-6, the J call TRBJ2-7; 9 bases match TRBD1. V shed 8 bases, J shed 5 bases, and the junction held 11 bases outside the gene matches. CDR1 is SGHDT and CDR2 is YYEEEE in the germline V gene. The CDR3 covers 14 residues. In nucleotides, the CDR3 is TGTGCCAGTTGGGGACAGGGTCGATCGCACGAGCAGTACTTC. Protein product: CASWGQGRSHEQYF.

This clonotype was counted at least ten times. The gene calls are TRBV12-3 or TRBV12-4 and TRBJ2-1; D unclear. Trimming cost V 3 bases and J 8 bases, with 5 bases left between them. The CDR3 contains 11 residues. CDR3 amino acids: CASSLLDEQFF. CDR3 sequence (DNA): TGTGCCAGCAGTTTGCTGGATGAGCAGTTCTTC.

Comment on this clonotype: This clone may be a read error of a much larger clone one base away. V gene TRBV1 combines with J gene TRBJ2-2; the D call of TRBD2 is as the table states it, not checked on the DNA. TRBV1 is shown as a pseudogene. CDR3 length: 15 residues. CDR3 sequence reads: CAVPGTTINTGELFF. The CDR3 DNA reads as TGCGCCGTACCCGGGACTACCATAAACACCGGGGAGCTGTTTTTT.

This clonotype was seen at least ten times. The V call is TRBV6-5, the J call TRBJ1-1, with D unresolved. The CDR3 is 11 amino acids. From germline, CDR1 is MNHEY and CDR2 SVGAGI. V gave up 2 bases and J gave up 5 bases, with 3 bases separating them. The CDR3 region has the DNA TGTGCCAGCAGTTACCGGACTGAAGCTTTCTTT. The encoded protein is CASSYRTEAFF.

The rearrangement joins TRBV12-3 or TRBV12-4 to TRBJ2-7; D gene uncertain. CDR3 length equals 14 residues. Between the trimmed V and J ends, which lost 5 bases and 6 bases, there was a span of 17 bases. CDR3 region: CASSPTGPNIEQYF. CDR3 bases: TGTGCCAGCAGTCCAACCGGGCCTAATATCGAGCAGTACTTC.

This clonotype was detected ten times or more. This chain joins TRBV29-1 and TRBJ2-7; TRBD2 might be the D (5 bases). There are 14 residues in the CDR3. The germline CDR1 and CDR2 sequences are SQVTM and ANQGSEA. The V gene lost 1 base and the J gene lost 3 bases, with 13 bases spanning the gap. The CDR3 here is CSVEVGSGSYEQYF. CDR3 nucleotides: TGCAGCGTTGAAGTTGGGAGTGGGAGCTACGAGCAGTACTTC.

This clonotype was picked up many times. J is TRBJ2-1 and V is TRBV12-3 or TRBV12-4; D unclear. Trimming pared 6 bases from V and 4 bases from J, leaving 13 bases between. This CDR3 comprises 14 residues. The CDR3 coding sequence is TGTGCCAGCAGCCCCGGAGACGCGTACAATGAGCAGTTCTTC. Its translation: CASSPGDAYNEQFF.